These T cell receptor beta chains were read from a single sample in a study of cytomegalovirus exposure and HLA in healthy donors. The data were produced by immunoSEQ multiplex PCR, yet TCRdb's version contains in-frame clones alone and is incomplete. Among around 55,000 clones, more than 65% were seen once, and the ten largest hold about 35%. Source material: PBMCs. The origin of the receptors is a middle-aged man in good health and CMV-seropositive. Both conserved end residues are part of each CDR3. Fields, in order: V gene, D gene, J gene, CDR3 length, clone size, CDR3 protein, CDR3 DNA. A D gene is named only where the DNA matches it firmly. A clone size is listed for some rows: how often the clone was seen (once, few, many), or a class if it is expanded.

TRBV18	-	TRBJ1-1	13	-	CASSPSGGTEAFF	TGTGCCAGCTCACCTTCGGGGGGCACTGAAGCTTTCTTT
TRBV2	-	TRBJ2-7	12	few	CASRYSRYEQYF	TGTGCCAGCAGGTACTCGAGGTACGAGCAGTACTTC
TRBV2	TRBD1	TRBJ1-2	12	-	CASNRDSGGYTF	TGTGCCAGCAATCGGGACAGTGGCGGCTACACCTTC
TRBV7-9	TRBD1	TRBJ2-7	15	-	CASSSTGGAGHEQYF	TGTGCCAGCAGCTCTACAGGGGGCGCAGGACACGAGCAGTACTTC
TRBV27	-	TRBJ2-7	14	once	CASRDRDTSYEQYF	TGTGCCAGCAGAGATAGGGACACCTCCTACGAGCAGTACTTC
TRBV7-9	TRBD1	TRBJ1-4	16	-	CASSLDSGTGDEKLFF	TGTGCCAGCAGCTTAGATTCCGGGACAGGGGATGAAAAACTGTTTTTT
TRBV18	-	TRBJ1-4	13	-	CASSGTRDEKLFF	TGTGCCAGCTCAGGCACCAGGGATGAAAAACTGTTTTTT
TRBV30	-	TRBJ2-7	12	-	CASSELSYEQYF	TGTGCCTCTTCGGAGCTTTCCTACGAGCAGTACTTC
TRBV7-8	TRBD1	TRBJ2-5	15	-	CASSLAGQGSETQYF	TGTGCCAGCAGCTTAGCGGGACAGGGCTCGGAGACCCAGTACTTC
TRBV5-6	-	TRBJ2-7	14	-	CASSFMSILYEQYF	TGTGCCAGCAGCTTTATGAGTATACTTTACGAGCAGTACTTC
TRBV19	TRBD1	TRBJ1-1	14	-	CASRGQGLNTEAFF	TGTGCCAGTAGGGGACAGGGTCTGAACACTGAAGCTTTCTTT
TRBV10-2	-	TRBJ1-1	14	-	CASARTEMNTEAFF	TGCGCCAGCGCTCGAACAGAGATGAACACTGAAGCTTTCTTT
TRBV19	TRBD2	TRBJ2-1	14	few	CASTRTSGGNEQFF	TGTGCCAGTACCAGGACTAGCGGGGGCAATGAGCAGTTCTTC
TRBV21-1	-	TRBJ1-2	14	few	CASCSAGGADGYTF	TGTGCCAGCTGTTCCGCCGGGGGGGCTGATGGCTACACCTTC
TRBV6-5	TRBD1	TRBJ1-1	15	-	CASSRPRTGGPEAFF	TGTGCCAGCAGCCGACCCCGGACAGGGGGGCCTGAAGCTTTCTTT
TRBV6-5	-	TRBJ1-5	14	few	CASSSTTGNQPQHF	TGTGCCAGCAGTTCCACTACGGGCAATCAGCCCCAGCATTTT
TRBV7-9	TRBD1	TRBJ1-2	15	once	CASSFAWTGVYGYTF	TGTGCCAGCAGCTTCGCCTGGACAGGGGTGTATGGCTACACCTTC
TRBV2	-	TRBJ1-1	14	-	CASSGAARNTEAFF	TGTGCCAGCAGTGGTGCAGCGAGGAACACTGAAGCTTTCTTT
TRBV5-1	TRBD2	TRBJ2-3	15	-	CASSFTSGGADTQYF	TGCGCCAGCAGCTTCACTAGCGGGGGGGCGGATACGCAGTATTTT
TRBV28	-	TRBJ2-5	14	-	CASSPPTVEETQYF	TGTGCCAGCAGTCCCCCCACAGTTGAAGAGACCCAGTACTTC
TRBV5-8	-	TRBJ1-2	13	-	CASSFLRDYGYTF	TGTGCCAGCAGCTTTCTCAGGGACTATGGCTACACCTTC
TRBV7-8	TRBD1	TRBJ1-1	15	-	CATIGDRRMNTEAFF	TGTGCCACCATCGGGGACAGGCGAATGAACACTGAAGCTTTCTTT
TRBV2	TRBD1	TRBJ1-1	16	few	CASRSGTGRSYAEAFF	TGTGCCAGCAGATCCGGGACAGGGAGGAGTTACGCTGAAGCTTTCTTT
TRBV5-4	TRBD2	TRBJ2-5	14	-	CASSLSGAQETQYF	TGTGCCAGCAGCCTCAGCGGGGCACAAGAGACCCAGTACTTC
TRBV2	-	TRBJ2-7	14	-	CASFPPGGPNEQYF	TGTGCCAGCTTTCCTCCAGGAGGGCCGAACGAGCAGTACTTC
TRBV5-1	-	TRBJ2-2	17	-	CASSLERGALRVGELFF	TGCGCCAGCAGCTTGGAACGGGGGGCCCTTAGAGTCGGGGAGCTGTTTTTT